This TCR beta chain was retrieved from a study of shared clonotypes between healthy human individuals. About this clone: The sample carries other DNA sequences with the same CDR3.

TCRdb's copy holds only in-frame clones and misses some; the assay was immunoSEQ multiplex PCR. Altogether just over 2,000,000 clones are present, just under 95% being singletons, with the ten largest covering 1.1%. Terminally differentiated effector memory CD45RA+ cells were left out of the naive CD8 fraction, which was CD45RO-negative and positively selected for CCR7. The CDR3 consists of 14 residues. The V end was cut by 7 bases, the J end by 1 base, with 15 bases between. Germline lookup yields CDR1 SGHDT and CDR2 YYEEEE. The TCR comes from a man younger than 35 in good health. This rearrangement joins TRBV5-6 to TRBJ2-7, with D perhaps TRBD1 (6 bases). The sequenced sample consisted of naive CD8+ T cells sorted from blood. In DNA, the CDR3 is TGTGCCAGCTCCTTGGGGACACGATCCTACGAGCAGTACTTC. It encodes CASSLGTRSYEQYF.